The subject of this entry is one TCR beta chain. This entry belongs to a study of PD-L1 blockade in urothelial cancer. Samples were collected from each patient before treatment and during treatment. Each patient gave between 1 and 8 of them in total. Measured with immunoSEQ multiplex PCR; TCRdb has only the in-frame clones, and not every one. The sample lists more than 35,000 clones; approximately 82% were seen once. This CDR3 contains 12 residues. V was clipped by 7 bases and J by 5 bases, with 12 bases between them. Germline V lookup: CDR1 MDHEN, CDR2 SYDVKM. The sample here was PBMCs, taken around atezolizumab (anti-PD-L1) treatment. The V call is TRBV28, the J call TRBJ2-7, with a tentative D call TRBD1 (6 bases). This sequence was found in a man between 65 and 85 years old with urothelial cancer. The CDR3 nucleotides are TGTGCCAGCAACGAGGGGGACCACGAGCAGTACTTC. This translates into CASNEGDHEQYF.